A single sample gave rise to the 30 T cell receptor beta chains below, sequenced in a study of identical twins. Using its own MiXCR run on the 5' RACE reads, TCRdb lists one record per CDR3 protein. This table holds about 520,000 distinct CDR3 sequences, 20% to 25% found once. These data were likewise used in another study, on T cells expressing NK-cell markers.

Sequences were obtained from CD4+ T cells sorted from blood. Every receptor here comes from a woman aged 18-30 years in good health.

The J gene is TRBJ2-5, the V gene TRBV20-1, with 7 bases aligning to TRBD2. V lost 2 bases, J lost 5 bases, and 11 bases stayed unmatched. The CDR3 has 15 residues. In germline, CDR1 is DFQATT, CDR2 SNEGSKA (reference sequence). CDR3 nucleotide sequence: TGCAGTGCTAGACAACCCGGGACCGGGGGGGAGACCCAGTACTTC. This encodes CSARQPGTGGETQYF.

The J gene is TRBJ2-3, the V gene TRBV9; 15 nucleotides match TRBD2. This CDR3 region has 18 residues. Per germline, CDR1 SGDLS and CDR2 YYNGEE. J gave up 9 bases and V 4 bases, and 15 bases lay outside the gene matches. This CDR3 is CASSRGTSGGHVRETQYF. The CDR3 DNA reads as TGTGCCAGCAGCAGAGGGACTAGCGGGGGGCATGTAAGGGAAACGCAGTATTTT.

This clonotype has a handful of counts. V is TRBV7-2 and J is TRBJ2-6; D ambiguous. In germline, CDR1 is SGHTA, CDR2 FQGNSA. The CDR3 is 15 amino acids. The V end lost 2 bases, the J end lost 2 bases, and 7 bases lay between the germline ends. The CDR3 sequence: CASSLFETGANVLTF. CDR3 sequence (DNA): TGTGCCAGCAGCTTATTCGAAACTGGGGCCAACGTCCTGACTTTC.

The sample holds a few counts of this clonotype. The V call is TRBV12-3 or TRBV12-4, the J call TRBJ1-2; unclear D gene. Trimming pared 2 bases from V and 8 bases from J, leaving 9 bases between. The CDR3 has 12 residues. CDR3: CASSLMEGGYTF. As DNA, the CDR3 is TGTGCCAGCAGTTTAATGGAAGGGGGCTACACCTTC.

This clonotype was counted only a few times. The chain couples TRBV12-3 or TRBV12-4 to TRBJ2-7; unclear D gene. Trimming took off 3 bases at V and 3 bases at J, with 9 bases between the two ends. CDR3 length: 13 amino acids. The CDR3: CASSFFPSYEQYF. The CDR3 nucleotides are TGTGCCAGCAGTTTTTTCCCAAGCTACGAGCAGTACTTC.

This clonotype appeared a few times. CDR3 sequence: CASSVATSGTDTQYF. The CDR3 DNA reads as TGTGCCAGCAGCGTGGCGACTAGCGGTACAGATACGCAGTATTTT. V gene TRBV5-4 combines with J gene TRBJ2-3, with 9 positions matching TRBD2. The CDR3 totals 15 residues. CDR1 and CDR2 (germline): SGHNT, YYREEE (reference sequence). V was pared by 4 bases and J by 3 bases, with 6 bases of the junction left unmatched. The complete variable domain, with remaining parts taken from reference TRBV5-4 and TRBJ2-3, reads ETGVTQSPTHLIKTRGQQVTLRCSSQSGHNTVSWYQQALGQGPQFIFQYYREEENGRGNFPPRFSGLQFPNYSSELNVNALELDDSALYLCASSVATSGTDTQYFGPGTRLTVL.

This clonotype was detected only a few times. The J gene is TRBJ2-7, the V gene TRBV6-1; TRBD1 might be the D (7 bases). Looked up from germline, CDR1 is MNHNS and CDR2 is SASEGT. V lost 5 bases to trimming and J lost 3 bases, with 20 bases between them. The CDR3 has 16 amino acids. Written as DNA, the CDR3 is TGTGCCAGCAGTCTATCCGCGGGACAGTTCTACTACGAGCAGTACTTC. It specifies CASSLSAGQFYYEQYF.

This clonotype was seen a handful of times. This chain uses TRBV11-2 with TRBJ2-7, with no clear D. CDR1 SGHAT and CDR2 FQNNGV come from the germline V gene. The CDR3 runs to 13 residues. V lost 6 bases and J 6 bases, leaving 15 bases between the germline ends. The CDR3 DNA sequence: TGTGCCAGCAGTCATGGTCGGGCAGGCGAGCAGTACTTC. It translates to CASSHGRAGEQYF.

This clonotype turned up a few times. This chain uses TRBV5-6 with TRBJ2-7, with no clear D. Germline assignment: CDR1 SGHDT and CDR2 YYEEEE. The germline V and J ends were trimmed by 2 bases and 0 bases, with 6 bases remaining between them. The CDR3 contains 13 residues. This CDR3 is CASSFGNSYEQYF. In nucleotides, the CDR3 is TGTGCCAGCAGCTTTGGCAACTCCTACGAGCAGTACTTC.

This clonotype turned up a few times. V is TRBV20-1 and J is TRBJ1-2; 9 bases match TRBD1. CDR1 and CDR2 from the germline V gene are DFQATT and SNEGSKA (reference sequence). The CDR3 is 13 residues long. J lost 4 bases, V lost 5 bases, and 5 bases had no gene match. DNA of the CDR3: TGCAGTGCTCATACAGGGGGCGCCTATGGCTACACCTTC. Translated: CSAHTGGAYGYTF.

The V call is TRBV20-1, the J call TRBJ1-6; 7 bases map to TRBD1. The CDR3 runs 15 residues. CDR1 is DFQATT and CDR2 is SNEGSKA in the germline V gene (reference sequence). The junction had 12 bases not matched to a gene; V was cut back by 6 bases and J by 7 bases. The CDR3 reads CSAPTLQGVNSPLHF. The CDR3 nucleotides read TGCAGTGCCCCCACCCTTCAGGGGGTAAATTCACCCCTCCACTTT.

The rearrangement links TRBV19 to TRBJ2-7; D gene uncertain. CDR3 length: 14 amino acids. The V gene lost 1 base and the J gene lost 1 base, with 8 bases spanning the gap. The germline V gene encodes CDR1 LNHDA and CDR2 SQIVND (reference sequence). CDR3 sequence (DNA): TGTGCCAGTAGTATAGTCCTCTCGTCCTACGAGCAGTACTTC. Its protein is CASSIVLSSYEQYF.

This clonotype was counted a few times. J is TRBJ1-4 and V is TRBV20-1, with 10 bases matching TRBD1. Trimming took 1 base from V and 6 from J; bases not matched to a gene: 8. CDR1 and CDR2 (germline): DFQATT, SNEGSKA (reference sequence). The CDR3 has 16 amino acids. The CDR3 spells CSARGSTGGIYEKLFF. CDR3 bases: TGCAGTGCTAGAGGATCGACAGGGGGCATATATGAAAAACTGTTTTTT.

This chain connects TRBV20-1 to TRBJ2-7; no definite D call. Germline assignment: CDR1 DFQATT and CDR2 SNEGSKA (reference sequence). The ends were cut back, 4 bases at V and 1 base at J, with 11 bases in the middle. CDR3 length: 13 residues. DNA of the CDR3: TGCAGTGCTAAGTCTTTATCTTCCTACGAGCAGTACTTC. This codes for CSAKSLSSYEQYF.

The genes are TRBV2 and TRBJ2-5, with 7 positions matching TRBD1. Germline-derived CDR1 and CDR2 are SNHLY and FYNNEI. V gave up 3 bases and J gave up 5 bases; unmatched junction bases: 9. This CDR3 comprises 15 residues. Here the CDR3 reads CASSEGGRGQETQYF. The CDR3 region has the DNA TGTGCCAGCAGTGAGGGTGGCAGGGGACAGGAGACCCAGTACTTC.

In this sample, this clonotype turned up many times. The CDR3 DNA follows: TGTGCCAGCAGCTTCGGGGGACCGCCAGATACGCAGTATTTT. It yields the protein CASSFGGPPDTQYF. The chain is built from TRBV7-2 and TRBJ2-3; the D gene is possibly TRBD2 (6 bases). Germline CDR1 is SGHTA and CDR2 is FQGNSA. Trimming left V 3 bases short and J 4 bases short, with 11 bases between. There are 14 residues in the CDR3.

CDR3 DNA sequence: TGTGCCAGTAGTCGACAGGGGGCGCGCCGGGAGGTCGAGCAGTACTTC. Protein product: CASSRQGARREVEQYF. V and J are TRBV19 and TRBJ2-7; 10 nucleotides line up with TRBD1. Germline V gene sequence: CDR1 LNHDA, CDR2 SQIVND (reference sequence). With 5 bases clipped from V and 6 bases from J, the junction kept 13 bases outside the gene matches. The CDR3 has 16 residues.

This chain links TRBV5-4 with TRBJ2-5, with D perhaps TRBD2 (7 bases). The CDR3 sequence is 17 residues long. The V end lost 1 base, the J end lost 0 bases, and 16 bases lay between the germline ends. Germline V gene data show CDR1 as SGHNT and CDR2 as YYREEE (reference sequence). The CDR3 DNA follows: TGTGCCAGCAGCTTGCGTACGGGCGGGGGCTACCAAGAGACCCAGTACTTC. This sequence encodes CASSLRTGGGYQETQYF.

The rearrangement links TRBV6-1 to TRBJ1-2; perhaps TRBD1 as D (5 bases). CDR3 length equals 15 residues. Germline assignment: CDR1 MNHNS and CDR2 SASEGT. V lost 0 bases and J lost 2, with 10 bases in between. The DNA of the CDR3 is TGTGCCAGCAGTGAAGCGTTCACAGGAAACTATGGCTACACCTTC. This translates into CASSEAFTGNYGYTF.

This clonotype was seen a handful of times. The genes are TRBV5-1 and TRBJ2-1; no definite D call. V lost 5 bases to trimming and J lost 5 bases, with 20 bases between them. This CDR3 contains 16 residues. Per germline, CDR1 SGHRS and CDR2 YFSETQ. As DNA, the CDR3 is TGCGCCAGCAGAATTCTCCCCCTATCTGGGGACAATGAGCAGTTCTTC. This gives the protein CASRILPLSGDNEQFF.

The V and J genes are TRBV7-8 and TRBJ2-7, with 7 bases that match TRBD1. CDR1 and CDR2 (germline): SGHVS, FQNEAQ. J was trimmed by 1 base and V by 6 bases; bases with no gene match: 12. This CDR3 has 16 amino acids. The CDR3 region has the DNA TGTGCCAGCAGGTCCACGCTCCAGGGGGAATCCTACGAGCAGTACTTC. Protein product: CASRSTLQGESYEQYF.

The J gene is TRBJ2-1, the V gene TRBV7-9; 10 positions agree with TRBD1. From germline, CDR1 is SEHNR and CDR2 FQNEAQ (reference sequence). The length of the CDR3 is 14 residues. V lost 4 bases to trimming and J lost 7 bases; unmatched junction nucleotides: 4. The DNA for the CDR3 is TGTGCCAGCAGCTCAGGGGACAGGGGTAATGAGCAGTTCTTC. It translates to CASSSGDRGNEQFF.

The V and J genes are TRBV6-5 and TRBJ2-5, with a possible D match to TRBD2 (6 bases). Germline CDR1 MNHEY, CDR2 SVGAGI. Trimming took 0 bases from V and 4 from J, leaving 9 bases between them. This CDR3 is built from 14 residues. The CDR3 nucleotides read TGTGCCAGCAGTTACTCTAGCGGCGGAGAGACCCAGTACTTC. This gives the protein CASSYSSGGETQYF.

A word on this clonotype: A read error may produce the germline difference seen at one junction end. The gene calls are TRBV2 and TRBJ2-7; no clear D gene. The CDR3 extends over 13 amino acids. The germline V gene encodes CDR1 SNHLY and CDR2 FYNNEI. Here the CDR3 reads CASKGPPIYGQYF. The CDR3 region has the DNA TGTGCCAGCAAAGGGCCGCCTATCTACGGGCAGTACTTC. The variable domain in full, completed from reference TRBV2 and TRBJ2-7, reads EPEVTQTPSHQVTQMGQEVILRCVPISNHLYFYWYRQILGQKVEFLVSFYNNEISEKSEIFDDQFSVERPDGSNFTLKIRSTKLEDSAMYFCASKGPPIYGQYFGPGTRLTVT.

The rearrangement joins TRBV10-3 to TRBJ2-5, with 8 bases aligning to TRBD1. V trimming: 4 bases; J trimming: 4 bases; junction bases outside the gene matches: 8. Germline assignment: CDR1 ENHRY and CDR2 SYGVKD. There are 15 residues in the CDR3. CDR3 residues: CAISVGQGNLETQYF. The CDR3 nucleotides are TGTGCCATCAGTGTCGGACAGGGCAATCTAGAGACCCAGTACTTC.

This clonotype was picked up a small number of times. The chain carries TRBV29-1 and TRBJ1-1; no definite D call. The V end was cut by 7 bases, the J end by 2 bases, with 11 bases between. Germline assignment: CDR1 SQVTM and CDR2 ANQGSEA. The CDR3 runs 12 residues. CDR3 protein: CSGYGRNTEAFF. Here the CDR3 DNA reads TGCAGCGGATATGGGAGAAACACTGAAGCTTTCTTT.

The CDR3 region is CSARQGGRDGYTF. The CDR3 DNA reads TGCAGTGCAAGACAGGGTGGAAGGGATGGCTACACCTTC. The chain links TRBV20-1 to TRBJ1-2; TRBD1 matches 7 bases. Losses at the gene ends were 6 bases for V and 6 bases for J; bases not matched to a gene: 10. The germline V gene has CDR1 DFQATT and CDR2 SNEGSKA (reference sequence). The CDR3 runs 13 residues.

CDR3 sequence reads: CSATRGTTYNEQFF. CDR3 DNA: TGCAGTGCTACCCGTGGGACTACATACAATGAGCAGTTCTTC. This chain connects TRBV20-1 to TRBJ2-1, with 7 bases aligning to TRBD2. CDR1 DFQATT and CDR2 SNEGSKA come from the germline V gene (reference sequence). V shed 4 bases and J 4 bases; nucleotides not matched to a gene: 7. The CDR3 spans 14 residues.

The chain combines TRBV7-2 with TRBJ2-2, with a weak D call TRBD1 (6 bases). The CDR3 has 15 residues. CDR1 is SGHTA, CDR2 FQGNSA, per germline. Trimming shortened V by 5 bases and J by 0 bases, and 10 bases separated the two germline ends. The CDR3 region has the DNA TGTGCCAGCAGCCAGGGACACGCGAACACCGGGGAGCTGTTTTTT. Residues: CASSQGHANTGELFF.

The V and J genes are TRBV11-2 and TRBJ1-1; D is perhaps TRBD1 (5 bases). With 5 bases removed from V and 4 bases from J, the gap between germline ends came to 11 bases. Germline CDR1 and CDR2: SGHAT and FQNNGV. There are 13 residues in the CDR3. The CDR3 here is CASSPLTATEAFF. The CDR3 DNA reads TGTGCCAGCAGCCCCCTGACAGCCACTGAAGCTTTCTTT.